This is a list of T cell receptor beta chains from one sample in a study of human T cells and chemical hapten exposure. TCRdb re-analysed the reads in MiXCR, keeping a single row per CDR3 protein. The repertoire holds 95,000 to 150,000 distinct CDR3 sequences, with less than 10% as singletons. The specimen was whole blood. All receptors come from a human donor in good health. Some clones in this sample may be carry-over from other donors' samples. CDR3s include the opening cysteine and the closing phenylalanine or tryptophan. D genes are given only for firm matches. The size entry is marked missing in some rows and otherwise reads once, few, many or a size class.

TRBV5-1	TRBD1	TRBJ1-1	few	TGCGCCACTGCTTTGGCACAGGGGGCTGATGGGGCTTTCTTT	CATALAQGADGAFF
TRBV20-1	-	TRBJ2-2	-	TGCAGTGTCGCCCGGGGGTTCACCGGGGAGCTGTTTTTT	CSVARGFTGELFF
TRBV25-1	TRBD1	TRBJ1-6	few	TGTGCCAGCAGTGAGGAACAGGGGGCTGATAATTCACCCCTCCACTTT	CASSEEQGADNSPLHF
TRBV5-1	-	TRBJ2-5	-	TGCGCCAGCAGCTTGTGGCGGAAGAGCCAAGAGACCCAGTACTTC	CASSLWRKSQETQYF
TRBV25-1	TRBD1	TRBJ1-2	many	TGTGCCAGCAGTGGGTTACAGGGGACCTATGGCTACACCTTC	CASSGLQGTYGYTF
TRBV10-3	-	TRBJ2-1	many	TGTGCCATCAGTGAAGATGGGGTGGATGAGCAGTTCTTC	CAISEDGVDEQFF
TRBV10-3	TRBD1	TRBJ2-2	few	TGTGCCACCCGGGACAGGGAAAACACCGGGGAGCTGTTTTTT	CATRDRENTGELFF
TRBV23-1	-	TRBJ1-5	many	TGCGCCAGCAGTCAATCTTTTTGGCCCCAGCATTTT	CASSQSFWPQHF
TRBV4-2	-	TRBJ2-1	-	TGTGCCAGCAGCCCTCTGGGCAGTCGCCCTAACAATGAGCAGTTCTTC	CASSPLGSRPNNEQFF
TRBV18	-	TRBJ2-1	many	TGTGCCAGCTCACCACCGGGGCAGGGTATGGGCAATGAGCAGTTCTTC	CASSPPGQGMGNEQFF
TRBV3-1	TRBD2	TRBJ2-1	-	TGTGCCAGCAGCCAAGAATTTGGGACTAGCGGGAGTCAATCCTACAATGAGCAGTTCTTC	CASSQEFGTSGSQSYNEQFF
TRBV2	-	TRBJ2-1	few	TGTGCCAGTCTGGGGGGGGCCAGCTCCTACAATGAGCAGTTCTTC	CASLGGASSYNEQFF
TRBV7-9	-	TRBJ1-1	many	TGTGCCAGCAGCTTAGTTGAGGGGCGGGACACTGAAGCTTTCTTT	CASSLVEGRDTEAFF
TRBV12-3/TRBV12-4	-	TRBJ2-2	-	TGTGCCAGCAGTTTACGGGGTGGCGGGGAGCTGTTTTTT	CASSLRGGGELFF
TRBV3-1	TRBD1	TRBJ1-1	many	TGTGCCAGCAGCCAATTGGGACAGGGAGGAGCTTTCTTT	CASSQLGQGGAFF
TRBV18	-	TRBJ2-2	-	TGTGCCAGCTCACCAGCAGGGAACACCGGGGAGCTGTTTTTT	CASSPAGNTGELFF
TRBV7-2	TRBD1	TRBJ2-6	-	TGTGCCAGCAGCTTAGCGGCTCAGACAGGGGTCCTCTCTGGGGCCAACGTCCTGACTTTC	CASSLAAQTGVLSGANVLTF
TRBV7-2	TRBD1	TRBJ2-1	few	TGTGCCAGCAGCGCCGCAGGGGACAGGTACAATGAGCAGTTCTTC	CASSAAGDRYNEQFF
TRBV10-3	-	TRBJ2-2	many	TGTGCCACAGCGAGGCCGGAGGGCACCGGGGAGCTGTTTTTT	CATARPEGTGELFF
TRBV5-6	TRBD1	TRBJ1-4	few	TGTGCCAGCAGCATCCATTCCGGGACAGTTAATGAAAAACTGTTTTTT	CASSIHSGTVNEKLFF
TRBV9	TRBD2	TRBJ2-7	-	TGTGCCAGCAGCGTATCACCCGGCGGGGGGCGAACTTACGAGCAGTACTTC	CASSVSPGGGRTYEQYF
TRBV9	-	TRBJ2-5	many	TGTGCCAGCAGCGTAGCCGACGGGGCGATGCAAGAGACCCAGTACTTC	CASSVADGAMQETQYF
TRBV6-9	TRBD1	TRBJ2-7	-	TGTGCCAGCAGTTATCGAGGGACAGGGAAGAACGAGCAGTACTTC	CASSYRGTGKNEQYF
TRBV6-6	TRBD1	TRBJ1-5	many	TGTGCCAGCAGCCCTATGGGACAGACATTCAATCAGCCCCAGCATTTT	CASSPMGQTFNQPQHF
TRBV2	TRBD2	TRBJ2-5	many	TGTGCCAGCAGTGAATGGAGCGGGGGGGCCGGCGAGACCCAGTACTTC	CASSEWSGGAGETQYF
TRBV28	TRBD2	TRBJ2-7	-	TGTGCCAGCAGTTTATCGGGGGGGCAGGGAAGCGAGCAGTACTTC	CASSLSGGQGSEQYF
TRBV11-2	-	TRBJ2-7	-	TGTGCCAGCAGCCCCATCAGATTCTACGAGCAGTACTTC	CASSPIRFYEQYF
TRBV6-5	TRBD1	TRBJ1-2	many	TGTGCCAGCAGTTACTCCCGAACTACAGGGGGCCGGGGCTACACCTTC	CASSYSRTTGGRGYTF
TRBV12-3/TRBV12-4	TRBD2	TRBJ2-7	many	TGTGCCAGCAGTTTAAGTTATAGCGGGGGAAACGAGCAGTACTTC	CASSLSYSGGNEQYF
TRBV18	TRBD2	TRBJ2-3	-	TGTGCCAGCTCAGGGCGGGGGAGCACAGATACGCAGTATTTT	CASSGRGSTDTQYF
TRBV5-1	-	TRBJ1-2	-	TGCGCCAGCAGCTACGACAGGAACTATGGCTACACCTTC	CASSYDRNYGYTF
TRBV24-1	-	TRBJ2-2	many	TGTGCCACCGCGGGGACGATGGACACCGGGGAGCTGTTTTTT	CATAGTMDTGELFF
TRBV5-1	TRBD2	TRBJ2-5	-	TGCGCCAGCAGCCTTGGACTAGCGGGAGTCGAGGAAGAGACCCAGTACTTC	CASSLGLAGVEEETQYF
TRBV7-7	-	TRBJ2-3	few	TGTGCCAGCAGCTTATCCAGGTTTGGGGCAGATACGCAGTATTTT	CASSLSRFGADTQYF
TRBV29-1	TRBD2	TRBJ2-3	-	TGCAGCGTTGCCGGGACTATTACAGATACGCAGTATTTT	CSVAGTITDTQYF
TRBV14	-	TRBJ1-6	many	TGTGCCAGCAGCCAAGATCGATTGGCCCCTTATAATTCACCCCTCCACTTT	CASSQDRLAPYNSPLHF
TRBV12-2	-	TRBJ2-7	few	TGTGCAAGTCGCTTGAAACCCCCTGAAACGCCCTACGAGCAGTACTTC	CASRLKPPETPYEQYF
TRBV5-1	-	TRBJ1-2	many	TGCGCCACCGGAGATGGGTATGGCTACACCTTC	CATGDGYGYTF
TRBV19	-	TRBJ2-7	many	TGTGCCAGTAGTATGACGAACTCCTACGAGCAGTACTTC	CASSMTNSYEQYF
TRBV18	TRBD1	TRBJ2-1	few	TGTGCCAGCTCACCCCTGGGCGGGACAGGGTACGGCAATGAGCAGTTCTTC	CASSPLGGTGYGNEQFF
TRBV9	TRBD1	TRBJ2-1	many	TGTGCCAGCAGCGTAGGGGACAGGCACTCCTACAATGAGCAGTTCTTC	CASSVGDRHSYNEQFF
TRBV6-6	-	TRBJ1-6	-	TGTGCCAGCAGCGACGACCATGTAACCTATAATTCACCCCTCCACTTT	CASSDDHVTYNSPLHF
TRBV12-3/TRBV12-4	-	TRBJ2-7	many	TGTGCCAGCAGCCCCTCCGGCCCTACCTACGAGCAGTACTTC	CASSPSGPTYEQYF
TRBV4-2	-	TRBJ1-1	many	TGTGCCAGCAGCCAAGAAGAGGGTTCGGGCACTGAAGCTTTCTTT	CASSQEEGSGTEAFF
TRBV29-1	-	TRBJ1-2	-	TGCAGCGTTGATTCGGACGCAAACTATGGCTACACCTTC	CSVDSDANYGYTF
TRBV7-9	-	TRBJ1-6	few	TGTGCCAGCAGCTTTCCGGGTCCCAATTCACCCCTCCACTTT	CASSFPGPNSPLHF
TRBV5-1	TRBD1	TRBJ2-3	many	TGCGCCAGCAGTAAAGAGACAGGGGTTGGCTCAGATACGCAGTATTTT	CASSKETGVGSDTQYF
TRBV4-3	TRBD1	TRBJ1-2	many	TGCGCCAGCAGCCTCGAGGTGGCAGGGGGCTCCGGCTACACCTTC	CASSLEVAGGSGYTF
TRBV7-8	-	TRBJ1-6	many	TGTGCCAGCCACAAAGACCTGGTCTATAATTCACCCCTCCACTTT	CASHKDLVYNSPLHF
TRBV6-2/TRBV6-3	-	TRBJ1-5	many	TGTGCCAGCAGTTTTCACCGGACAAAGGGGGATCAGCCCCAGCATTTT	CASSFHRTKGDQPQHF
TRBV20-1	-	TRBJ1-6	many	TGCAGTGCTGTAAGGGGACCTCCCTCCTATAATTCACCCCTCCACTTT	CSAVRGPPSYNSPLHF
TRBV2	-	TRBJ2-7	few	TGTGCCAGCAGTGATGGGTCTCTCTCCTACGAGCAGTACTTC	CASSDGSLSYEQYF